The 27 T cell receptor beta chains presented below share a single source sample, sequenced in a study of T-cell reconstitution after alpha-beta-depleted transplantation in children. It was with unique molecular identifiers that the TCRbeta library was prepared. Each CDR3 protein gets one entry after TCRdb re-called the PCR reads with MiXCR. The sample has approximately 70,000 distinct CDR3 sequences; roughly 5% are singletons. Sequences were derived from PBMCs, mostly from graft donor cells, sampled 180 days after TCRalphabeta/CD19-depleted stem cell transplant. The source of these receptors is a boy in the first two years of life who had a stem cell transplant for acute myeloid leukemia, so the T cells may come from the graft donor.

Many counts were recorded for this clonotype. The V call is TRBV12-3 or TRBV12-4, the J call TRBJ2-3; D remains unclear. The length of the CDR3 is 13 residues. The germline V and J ends were trimmed by 3 bases and 2 bases, with 6 bases remaining between them. The CDR3 DNA reads as TGTGCCAGCAGTTTCTCCCACACAGATACGCAGTATTTT. Its protein product is CASSFSHTDTQYF.

This sequence joins TRBV7-6 and TRBJ2-2; TRBD1 matches at 11 bases. CDR3 length: 18 residues. V was clipped by 4 bases and J by 3 bases; unmatched bases: 10. The germline V gene has CDR1 SGHVS and CDR2 FNYEAQ. Here the CDR3 reads CASSSRPGQGADTGELFF. The CDR3 DNA is TGTGCCAGCAGCTCTAGACCAGGACAGGGGGCTGACACCGGGGAGCTGTTTTTT.

This clonotype occurred many times. CDR3 region: CASSLGAAGGYNEQFF. CDR3 DNA sequence: TGTGCCAGCAGCTTAGGTGCGGCGGGGGGATACAATGAGCAGTTCTTC. This sequence joins TRBV7-2 and TRBJ2-1; 8 nucleotides agree with TRBD2. Germline V gene lookup returns CDR1 SGHTA and CDR2 FQGNSA. The CDR3 spans 16 residues. Trimming removed 1 base from V and 4 bases from J; junction bases left unmatched: 6.

This clonotype was seen at least ten times. The rearrangement joins TRBV5-1 to TRBJ2-3, with 7 bases lining up with TRBD1. The CDR3 sequence is 14 residues long. J was trimmed by 2 bases and V by 4 bases; bases with no gene match: 4. Germline-derived CDR1 and CDR2 are SGHRS and YFSETQ. CDR3 bases: TGCGCCAGCAGCCCGGGACAGCCCACAGATACGCAGTATTTT. It yields the protein CASSPGQPTDTQYF.

This clonotype was seen repeatedly, ten times or more. The chain employs TRBV29-1 and TRBJ1-5; 9 nucleotides match TRBD1. Germline values: CDR1 SQVTM, CDR2 ANQGSEA. The CDR3 sequence is 13 residues long. With V trimmed by 4 bases and J by 11 bases, 9 bases remained unmatched. The CDR3 region is CSVAGTGSLAQHF. The CDR3 bases are TGCAGCGTTGCGGGGACAGGGAGCCTAGCCCAGCATTTT.

This clonotype appeared many times. The rearrangement links TRBV7-9 to TRBJ2-3; D unresolved. The V and J ends lost 4 bases and 10 bases respectively, with 9 bases between them. This CDR3 comprises 11 residues. Germline CDR1 and CDR2: SEHNR and FQNEAQ (reference sequence). CDR3 in DNA: TGTGCCAGCAGCTACTCGGGTCCGCAGTATTTT. This gives the protein CASSYSGPQYF.

This clonotype was observed many times. V gene TRBV5-1 combines with J gene TRBJ2-7, with 7 bases fitting TRBD1. This CDR3 spans 16 amino acids. V trimming: 0 bases; J trimming: 0 bases; junction bases outside the gene matches: 6. CDR1 and CDR2 from the germline V gene are SGHRS and YFSETQ. CDR3 in DNA: TGCGCCAGCAGCTTGGCGTGGGGACAGCGCTCCTACGAGCAGTACTTC. Its translation is CASSLAWGQRSYEQYF.

The chain recombines TRBV12-2 with TRBJ1-4; TRBD1 is taken as the D call from the table, unchecked against the DNA. TRBV12-2 is a pseudogene. This CDR3 has 18 amino acids. The CDR3 bases are TGTGCAAGTCGGAGGGGAGTCCTACAGCCAATCGGGGATGAAAAACTGTTTTTT. Protein: CASRRGVLQPIGDEKLFF.

This clonotype was observed many times. J is TRBJ2-5 and V is TRBV7-2; TRBD2 agrees at 11 bases. Unmatched junction bases numbered 4, after V lost 6 bases and J lost 4 bases. CDR3 size: 14 residues. Germline CDR1 SGHTA, CDR2 FQGNSA. The CDR3 is CASRPSGGPETQYF. CDR3 in DNA: TGTGCCAGCAGGCCTAGCGGGGGGCCAGAGACCCAGTACTTC.

This clonotype has a count of ten or more. The CDR3 sequence is CASSFSAGVGETQYF. The CDR3 DNA sequence: TGTGCCAGCAGCTTTAGTGCGGGGGTCGGGGAGACCCAGTACTTC. This chain uses TRBV11-2 with TRBJ2-5; the match to TRBD2 covers 7 bases. With 3 bases clipped from V and 5 bases from J, the junction kept 9 bases outside the gene matches. CDR1 SGHAT and CDR2 FQNNGV come from the germline V gene. The CDR3 extends over 15 amino acids.

This clonotype has at least ten counts. The chain employs TRBV28 and TRBJ1-1; the match to TRBD1 covers 8 bases. Germline V CDR1 and CDR2: MDHEN, SYDVKM. J was trimmed by 4 bases and V by 6 bases; bases with no gene match: 7. The CDR3 has 14 amino acids. The CDR3: CASRPGQAFTEAFF. CDR3 bases: TGTGCCAGCAGGCCGGGACAGGCCTTCACTGAAGCTTTCTTT.

This clonotype came up many times. This chain connects TRBV7-8 to TRBJ2-3; no clear D gene. Trimming left V 1 base short and J 1 base short, with 6 bases between. The CDR3 runs to 14 residues. Germline V gene sequence: CDR1 SGHVS, CDR2 FQNEAQ. CDR3 DNA sequence: TGTGCCAGCAGCTTAGGGGCGGGCACAGATACGCAGTATTTT. It specifies CASSLGAGTDTQYF.

The table lists this clonotype with many counts. The genes are TRBV12-3 or TRBV12-4 and TRBJ2-7, with TRBD2 identical over 14 bases. The ends lost 6 bases at V and 5 bases at J; junction bases unmatched: 6. The CDR3 loop spans 15 amino acids. The CDR3 DNA follows: TGTGCCAGCAGCAGGACTAGCGGGGGGTGGAACGAGCAGTACTTC. Translating it yields CASSRTSGGWNEQYF.

Many counts were recorded for this clonotype. The J gene is TRBJ2-7, the V gene TRBV5-1, with TRBD1 matching over 9 bases. The CDR3 is 14 residues long. Germline V lookup: CDR1 SGHRS, CDR2 YFSETQ. V lost 6 bases and J lost 2; bases outside the gene matches: 6. This chain's CDR3 is CASKPWDRAYEQYF. CDR3 nucleotides: TGCGCCAGCAAACCCTGGGACAGGGCCTACGAGCAGTACTTC.

In this sample, this clonotype turned up many times. The chain joins TRBV6-1 to TRBJ2-1, with D perhaps assigned TRBD1 or TRBD2 (5 bases each). CDR1 and CDR2 from the germline V gene are MNHNS and SASEGT. V was cut by 8 bases and J by 1 base, with 9 bases left in between. This CDR3 contains 13 residues. CDR3 coding DNA: TGTGCCAGCGGGGGACGATCCTACAATGAGCAGTTCTTC. This gives the protein CASGGRSYNEQFF.

At least ten counts were recorded for this clonotype. This chain's CDR3 is CASSITRGFWEQYF. DNA of the CDR3: TGTGCCAGCAGCATCACCAGGGGGTTTTGGGAGCAGTACTTC. The chain joins TRBV11-2 to TRBJ2-7; 7 bases are shared with TRBD1. The CDR3 is 14 amino acids. Trimming at V came to 5 bases and at J to 7 bases, leaving 11 bases not matched to a gene. The germline V gene encodes CDR1 SGHAT and CDR2 FQNNGV. Full variable domain (rest looked up from reference TRBV11-2 and TRBJ2-7): EAGVAQSPRYKIIEKRQSVAFWCNPISGHATLYWYQQILGQGPKLLIQFQNNGVVDDSQLPKDRFSAERLKGVDSTLKIQPAKLEDSAVYLCASSITRGFWEQYFGPGTRLTVT.

The V call is TRBV4-2, the J call TRBJ2-1, with 7 bases aligning to TRBD1. After removal of 1 base from V and 6 bases from J, the junction contained 9 bases not matched to a gene. The V gene's germline CDR1 is LGHNA and CDR2 YNFKEQ. The CDR3 runs 16 residues. Written as DNA, the CDR3 is TGTGCCAGCAGCCAAGGGTTCAGGGCAGGGGGCAATGAGCAGTTCTTC. Protein product: CASSQGFRAGGNEQFF.

This clonotype was recorded at least ten times. The chain combines TRBV4-3 with TRBJ2-7; the D gene is possibly TRBD2 (6 bases). This CDR3 contains 15 residues. CDR1 is LGHNA and CDR2 is YSLEER in the germline V gene. V was cut by 1 base and J by 2 bases, with 12 bases left in between. CDR3 amino acids: CASSQAGTPAYEQYF. The CDR3 coding sequence is TGCGCCAGCAGCCAAGCCGGGACTCCCGCCTACGAGCAGTACTTC.

This clonotype was recorded many times. The chain carries TRBV2 and TRBJ2-7; the D gene is possibly TRBD2 (6 bases). V dropped 3 bases and J dropped 4 bases, with 13 bases sitting between them. CDR1 is SNHLY and CDR2 is FYNNEI in the germline V gene. The CDR3 totals 14 residues. The CDR3 loop is CASSEEGMVYEQYV. In DNA form, the CDR3 reads TGTGCCAGCAGTGAGGAGGGGATGGTTTACGAGCAGTACGTC.

This clonotype was picked up many times. The V call is TRBV18, the J call TRBJ2-1; D is unresolved. The germline CDR1 and CDR2 sequences are KGHSH and LQKENI. Between the trimmed V and J ends, which lost 3 bases and 10 bases, there was a span of 10 bases. The CDR3 runs to 12 residues. The CDR3 nucleotides read TGTGCCAGCTCACCTGAAGACCTAGAGCAGTTCTTC. Amino acids: CASSPEDLEQFF.

This clonotype was counted ten times or more. This rearrangement joins TRBV6-2 or TRBV6-3 to TRBJ2-6, with 11 bases that match TRBD2. Trimming took 5 bases from V and 0 from J; bases not matched to a gene: 6. The V gene's germline CDR1 is MNHEY and CDR2 SVGEGT. The CDR3 contains 18 residues. The chain's CDR3 is CASSPLAGVLSGANVLTF. As DNA, the CDR3 is TGTGCCAGCAGTCCACTAGCGGGGGTTCTCTCTGGGGCCAACGTCCTGACTTTC.

In this sample, this clonotype turned up many times. The chain couples TRBV27 to TRBJ2-4, with TRBD1 identical over 9 bases. The germline V gene encodes CDR1 MNHEY and CDR2 SMNVEV (reference sequence). The CDR3 spans 13 residues. Trimming cost V 4 bases and J 7 bases; bases outside gene matches: 2. This CDR3 reads CASSYRGPNIQYF. CDR3 DNA sequence: TGTGCCAGCAGTTACAGGGGGCCGAACATTCAGTACTTC.

This clonotype has a count of ten or more. The chain recombines TRBV11-1 with TRBJ2-2; no reliable D call. Germline loops: CDR1 SGHAT, CDR2 FQDESV (reference sequence). This CDR3 contains 14 residues. V gave up 1 base and J gave up 7 bases, with 10 bases separating them. CDR3 sequence (DNA): TGTGCCAGCAGCTTAGTGTCGACCGACGGGGAGCTGTTTTTT. Translated, it gives CASSLVSTDGELFF.

Ten or more counts support this clonotype. The chain links TRBV12-3 or TRBV12-4 to TRBJ2-3, with D tentatively TRBD1 or TRBD2 (6 bases each). V lost 7 bases to trimming and J lost 1 base, with 12 bases between them. The CDR3 totals 14 residues. CDR3 sequence: CASTLRGGTDTQYF. CDR3 DNA: TGTGCCAGCACCCTGAGGGGGGGCACAGATACGCAGTATTTT.

This clonotype was picked up many times. The gene calls are TRBV11-2 and TRBJ1-2; D perhaps matches TRBD1 (6 bases). V was pared by 3 bases and J by 2 bases, with 16 bases between. The CDR3 covers 16 residues. Germline V CDR1 and CDR2: SGHAT, FQNNGV. The CDR3: CASSLDLSTGNYGYTF. The DNA for the CDR3 is TGTGCCAGCAGCTTGGACCTCTCAACAGGGAACTATGGCTACACCTTC.

Comments on this clonotype: A read error may explain this, as a much larger clone is one base away. The rearrangement joins TRBV10-3 to TRBJ2-1, with TRBD2 matching 9 bases. The CDR3 covers 18 residues. From germline, CDR1 is ENHRY and CDR2 SYGVKD. The V gene end was trimmed by 5 bases and the J gene end by 4 bases; junction bases not matched to a gene: 15. The CDR3 nucleotides are TGTGCCATCAGTTTTGGAGCCAGCGGGGGGACACAATACAATGAGCAGTTCTTC. Its translation: CAISFGASGGTQYNEQFF.

This clonotype was counted ten times or more. The V gene is TRBV20-1, the J gene TRBJ2-3; 7 bases map to TRBD1. Germline V CDR1 and CDR2: DFQATT, SNEGSKA (reference sequence). The ends lost 6 bases at V and 5 bases at J; junction bases unmatched: 5. The CDR3 has 12 amino acids. The CDR3 coding sequence is TGCAGTGCAAGGGACAGTCTAGATACGCAGTATTTT. Its protein is CSARDSLDTQYF.